This T cell receptor (beta chain) was retrieved from a study of cytomegalovirus exposure and HLA in healthy donors. Study-level findings and limits: In a later analysis, parvovirus B19, influenza, CMV and Epstein-Barr virus appeared linked to several top co-occurrence clusters.

Germline V CDR1 and CDR2: MNHEY, SMNVEV (reference sequence). V was clipped by 6 bases and J by 8 bases; unmatched bases: 11. This CDR3 is built from 14 residues. PCR was performed using 60 Vbeta and 13 Jbeta primers. This table comes from immunoSEQ multiplex PCR, and its TCRdb copy is limited to in-frame clones, with some not included. The table has around 210,000 clones, approximately 81% seen once. Remarks on this clone: Its antigen remains unidentified.

The chain has TRBV27 and TRBJ1-2; 8 nucleotides align to TRBD1. The sequence was obtained from a girl aged 2 to 10 in good health and CMV-seronegative. Sequencing used PBMCs. The CDR3 DNA reads as TGTGCCAGCAGATATGAGATCGGACAGGGAGGCTACACCTTC. Its protein is CASRYEIGQGGYTF.